The TCR beta chain under discussion was sequenced for a study of blood T cell repertoires in COVID-19. The CDR3 has 15 residues. V trimming: 5 bases; J trimming: 4 bases; junction bases outside the gene matches: 10. Germline V gene sequence: CDR1 LGHNA, CDR2 YSLEER. Assay used: immunoSEQ multiplex PCR; TCRdb lists only in-frame clones, some missing. The sample has about 150,000 clones, about nine tenths seen once. Sequenced: peripheral blood. This receptor was identified in a woman aged 65 to 85 with acute or convalescent COVID-19. The V call is TRBV4-3, the J call TRBJ2-5, with TRBD2 matching 7 bases. The CDR3 region is CASSTGGATSETQYF. CDR3 nucleotide sequence: TGCGCCAGCAGCACGGGAGGAGCCACTTCAGAGACCCAGTACTTC.